Below are 18 T cell receptor beta chains sequenced from a single sample in a study of T cell responses to AZD1222 COVID-19 vaccine. Libraries were prepared by immunoSEQ multiplex PCR; TCRdb keeps only in-frame clonotypes and omits some of them. The sample shows approximately 100,000 clones, approximately 87% of them seen only once. The sequencing used peripheral blood, collected on day 0 of AZD1222 vaccination. The receptors were gathered from an adult in good health.

This rearrangement joins TRBV5-1 to TRBJ2-7; 8 bases align to TRBD1. The trim removed 4 bases at V and 6 bases at J, leaving 6 bases unmatched. CDR1 is SGHRS, CDR2 YFSETQ, per germline. The CDR3 length is 13 residues. CDR3 bases: TGCGCCAGCAGCCTTGGACAGGGCGGCGAGCAGTACTTC. As protein: CASSLGQGGEQYF.

The rearrangement links TRBV6-5 to TRBJ1-1; D gene ambiguous. The CDR3 totals 15 residues. Germline V gene lookup returns CDR1 MNHEY and CDR2 SVGAGI. V was clipped by 2 bases and J by 2 bases, with 12 bases between them. The CDR3 loop is CASSYRGTKNTEAFF. As DNA, the CDR3 is TGTGCCAGCAGTTACCGAGGAACAAAAAACACTGAAGCTTTCTTT.

This chain connects TRBV6-5 to TRBJ1-3; no definite D call. Germline assignment: CDR1 MNHEY and CDR2 SVGAGI. V lost 2 bases, J lost 0 bases, and 8 bases lay in between. The CDR3 sequence is 15 residues long. CDR3 residues: CASSYDFSSGNTIYF. The DNA of the CDR3 is TGTGCCAGCAGTTACGACTTTAGCTCTGGAAACACCATATATTTT.

J is TRBJ1-1 and V is TRBV7-9; D is ambiguous. The CDR3 extends over 11 amino acids. V gave up 2 bases and J gave up 7 bases, with 5 bases separating them. Germline CDR1 and CDR2: SEHNR and FQNEAQ (reference sequence). The CDR3 bases are TGTGCCAGCAGCTTAACAAGTGAAGCTTTCTTT. Translation gives CASSLTSEAFF.

This chain uses TRBV7-9 with TRBJ2-1, with a tentative D call TRBD1 (5 bases). Between the trimmed V and J ends, which lost 5 bases and 0 bases, there was a span of 23 bases. The CDR3 runs 19 residues. Germline V gene sequence: CDR1 SEHNR, CDR2 FQNEAQ (reference sequence). The CDR3 bases are TGTGCCAGCAGCGATAGGCCCCAGGGTTCTTTAAGCTCCTACAATGAGCAGTTCTTC. Amino acids: CASSDRPQGSLSSYNEQFF.

The CDR3 coding sequence is TGTGCCAGCAGAGATAGGACAGGGAACTATGGCTACACCTTC. Translated: CASRDRTGNYGYTF. The chain carries TRBV6-5 and TRBJ1-2; 8 bases agree with TRBD1. CDR1 and CDR2 (germline): MNHEY, SVGAGI. J was trimmed by 2 bases and V by 6 bases; bases with no gene match: 5. CDR3 length: 14 residues.

The chain combines TRBV18 with TRBJ2-5; 8 bases are shared with TRBD2. The ends lost 5 bases at V and 13 bases at J; junction bases unmatched: 9. The CDR3 sequence is 12 residues long. Germline V gene sequence: CDR1 KGHSH, CDR2 LQKENI. CDR3 region: CASSTGGHASYF. Here the CDR3 DNA reads TGTGCCAGCTCAACGGGGGGGCACGCTTCGTACTTC.

V and J are TRBV10-3 and TRBJ1-6; no clear D. The CDR3 contains 13 residues. V dropped 7 bases and J dropped 7 bases, with 11 bases sitting between them. Germline V gene lookup returns CDR1 ENHRY and CDR2 SYGVKD. The CDR3 DNA is TGTGCCATCACCGGCGAGAGAAATTCACCCCTCCACTTT. Residues: CAITGERNSPLHF.

The chain is built from TRBV11-1 and TRBJ1-2; maybe TRBD1 (6 bases). Trimming left V 5 bases short and J 5 bases short, with 6 bases between. The CDR3 length is 11 residues. Germline V gene data show CDR1 as SGHAT and CDR2 as FQDESV (reference sequence). CDR3 sequence: CASSTGYGYTF. The CDR3 DNA reads TGTGCCAGCAGCACAGGGTATGGCTACACCTTC.

This sequence joins TRBV3-1 (or the pseudogene TRBV3-2) and TRBJ1-2; D may be TRBD1 (5 bases). Germline-derived CDR1 and CDR2 are LGHDT and YNNKEL (reference sequence). Trimming removed 1 base at V and 4 bases at J, with 10 bases between. CDR3 length: 14 residues. CDR3: CASSQAPGIYGYTF. The CDR3 coding sequence is TGTGCCAGCAGCCAAGCCCCAGGGATCTATGGCTACACCTTC.

The CDR3 DNA is TGTGCCAGCAGTTCCCACGAGGGGAGAGGCGTCGGGGGCTACACCTTC. It codes for CASSSHEGRGVGGYTF. This chain connects TRBV6-5 to TRBJ1-2; a weak D match, TRBD1 (5 bases). The CDR3 has 16 residues. Between the trimmed V and J ends, which lost 4 bases and 8 bases, there was a span of 23 bases. Germline V gene data show CDR1 as MNHEY and CDR2 as SVGAGI.

The J gene is TRBJ1-2, the V gene TRBV5-1; TRBD1 agrees at 8 bases. V shed 0 bases and J 8 bases; nucleotides not matched to a gene: 12. Per germline, CDR1 SGHRS and CDR2 YFSETQ. This CDR3 is 16 amino acids long. The CDR3 sequence: CASSLATAQGEKGYTF. CDR3 in DNA: TGCGCCAGCAGCTTGGCTACAGCACAGGGGGAGAAAGGCTACACCTTC.

The genes are TRBV7-2 and TRBJ1-4; 9 nucleotides match TRBD1. CDR3 length equals 15 residues. V gave up 5 bases and J gave up 4 bases; unmatched junction bases: 5. Germline V gene data show CDR1 as SGHTA and CDR2 as FQGNSA. The chain's CDR3 is CASSLTGGFNEKLFF. CDR3 DNA: TGTGCCAGCAGCCTGACAGGGGGTTTTAATGAAAAACTGTTTTTT.

The chain couples TRBV28 to TRBJ1-2; TRBD1 might be the D (5 bases). This CDR3 is built from 15 residues. In germline, CDR1 is MDHEN, CDR2 SYDVKM. Trimming removed 4 bases at V and 6 bases at J, with 18 bases between. CDR3 DNA sequence: TGTGCCAGCAGTTCTCCGGGACGTCGGTGGGATGGCTACACCTTC. It yields the protein CASSSPGRRWDGYTF.

CDR3 region: CASSLDVGTGSYEQYF. CDR3 DNA sequence: TGCGCCAGCAGCTTGGACGTGGGGACAGGGAGTTACGAGCAGTACTTC. This chain joins TRBV5-1 and TRBJ2-7; 9 bases match TRBD1. The V and J ends lost 0 bases and 4 bases, in that order; junction bases with no gene match: 8. This CDR3 is 16 amino acids long. Germline CDR1 and CDR2: SGHRS and YFSETQ. Variable domain in full (rest from reference TRBV5-1 and TRBJ2-7): KAGVTQTPRYLIKTRGQQVTLSCSPISGHRSVSWYQQTPGQGLQFLFEYFSETQRNKGNFPGRFSGRQFSNSRSEMNVSTLELGDSALYLCASSLDVGTGSYEQYFGPGTRLTVT.

This sequence joins TRBV18 and TRBJ1-1, with TRBD1 matching over 8 bases. The CDR3 is made up of 16 amino acids. The germline CDR1 and CDR2 sequences are KGHSH and LQKENI. V lost 4 bases and J lost 2; bases outside the gene matches: 9. The chain's CDR3 is CASSRGSQGGNTEAFF. The CDR3 DNA sequence: TGTGCCAGCTCACGTGGCTCACAGGGGGGCAACACTGAAGCTTTCTTT.

The rearrangement links TRBV2 to TRBJ2-5; unclear D gene. The CDR3 covers 13 residues. Trimming shortened V by 3 bases and J by 5 bases, and 10 bases separated the two germline ends. Germline lookup yields CDR1 SNHLY and CDR2 FYNNEI. In DNA form, the CDR3 reads TGTGCCAGCAGTGACGATCTCGGGGAGACCCAGTACTTC. It translates to CASSDDLGETQYF.

This chain uses TRBV6-5 with TRBJ1-5, with 8 nucleotides matching TRBD1. Germline CDR1 and CDR2: MNHEY and SVGAGI. The CDR3 runs to 13 residues. Losses at the gene ends were 4 bases for V and 6 bases for J; bases not matched to a gene: 2. This CDR3 is CASSLQGGQPQHF. The CDR3 DNA sequence: TGTGCCAGCAGTTTACAGGGGGGTCAGCCCCAGCATTTT.